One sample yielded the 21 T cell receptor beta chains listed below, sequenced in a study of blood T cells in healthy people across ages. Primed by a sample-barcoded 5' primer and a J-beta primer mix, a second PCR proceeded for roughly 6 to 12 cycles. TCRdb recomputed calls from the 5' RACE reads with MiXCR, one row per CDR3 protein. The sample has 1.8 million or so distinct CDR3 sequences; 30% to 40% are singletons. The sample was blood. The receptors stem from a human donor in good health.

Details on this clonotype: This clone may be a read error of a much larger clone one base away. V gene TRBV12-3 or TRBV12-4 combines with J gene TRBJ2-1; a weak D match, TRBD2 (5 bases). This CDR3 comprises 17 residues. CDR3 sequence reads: CVSSFFATRVESDEQFF. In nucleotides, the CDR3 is TGTGTCAGCAGTTTCTTTGCTACTAGGGTCGAATCTGATGAGCAGTTCTTC.

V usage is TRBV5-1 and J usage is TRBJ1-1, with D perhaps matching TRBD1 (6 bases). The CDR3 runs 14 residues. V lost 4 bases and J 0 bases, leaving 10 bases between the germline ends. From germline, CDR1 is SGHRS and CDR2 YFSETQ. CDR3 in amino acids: CASSEGHVNTEAFF. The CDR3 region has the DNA TGCGCCAGCAGCGAGGGACACGTGAACACTGAAGCTTTCTTT.

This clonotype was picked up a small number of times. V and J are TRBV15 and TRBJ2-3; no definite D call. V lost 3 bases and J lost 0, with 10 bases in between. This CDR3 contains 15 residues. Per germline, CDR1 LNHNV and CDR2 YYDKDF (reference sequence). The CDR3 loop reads CATSSFYVSTDTQYF. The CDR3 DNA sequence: TGTGCCACCAGCAGCTTTTACGTTAGCACAGATACGCAGTATTTT.

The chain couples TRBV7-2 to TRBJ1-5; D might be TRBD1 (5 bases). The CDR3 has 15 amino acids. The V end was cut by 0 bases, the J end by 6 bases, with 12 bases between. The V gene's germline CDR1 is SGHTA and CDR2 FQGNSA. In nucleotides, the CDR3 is TGTGCCAGCAGCTTAGCGTGGGGCAGAGGTCAGCCCCAGCATTTT. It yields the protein CASSLAWGRGQPQHF. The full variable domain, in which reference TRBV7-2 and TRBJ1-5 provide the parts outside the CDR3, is GAGVSQSPSNKVTEKGKDVELRCDPISGHTALYWYRQSLGQGLEFLIYFQGNSAPDKSGLPSDRFSAERTGGSVSTLTIQRTQQEDSAVYLCASSLAWGRGQPQHFGDGTRLSIL.

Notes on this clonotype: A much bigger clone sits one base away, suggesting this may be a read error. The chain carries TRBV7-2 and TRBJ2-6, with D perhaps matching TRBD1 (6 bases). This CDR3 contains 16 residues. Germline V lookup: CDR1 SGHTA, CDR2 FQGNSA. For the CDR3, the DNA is TGTGCCAGCAGCCTTGGACAGAGCTCTGGGGCCAACGCCCTGACTTTC. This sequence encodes CASSLGQSSGANALTF.

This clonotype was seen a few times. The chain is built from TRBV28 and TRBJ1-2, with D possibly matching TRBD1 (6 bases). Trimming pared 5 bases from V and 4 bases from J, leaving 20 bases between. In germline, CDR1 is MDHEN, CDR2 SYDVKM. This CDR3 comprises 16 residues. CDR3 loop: CASSTQPPGASYGYTF. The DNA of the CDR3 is TGTGCCAGCAGTACCCAACCCCCAGGGGCGAGCTATGGCTACACCTTC.

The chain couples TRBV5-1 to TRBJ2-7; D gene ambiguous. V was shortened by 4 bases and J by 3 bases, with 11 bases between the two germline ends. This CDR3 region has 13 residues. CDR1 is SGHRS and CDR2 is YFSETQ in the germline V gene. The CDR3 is CASSIDLNYEQYF. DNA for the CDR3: TGCGCCAGCAGCATCGACCTGAACTACGAGCAGTACTTC.

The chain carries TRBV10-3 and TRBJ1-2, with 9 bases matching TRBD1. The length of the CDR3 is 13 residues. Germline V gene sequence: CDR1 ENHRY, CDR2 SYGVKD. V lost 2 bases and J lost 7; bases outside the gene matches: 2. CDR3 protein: CAISEGQGTGYTF. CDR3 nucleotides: TGTGCCATCAGTGAGGGACAGGGGACTGGCTACACCTTC.

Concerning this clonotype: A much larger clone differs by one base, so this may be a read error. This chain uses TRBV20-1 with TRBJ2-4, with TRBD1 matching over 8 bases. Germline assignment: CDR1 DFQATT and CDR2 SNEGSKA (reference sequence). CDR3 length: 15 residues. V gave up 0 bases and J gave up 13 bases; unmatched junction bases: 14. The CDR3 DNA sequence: TGCAGTGCTAGAGACGGACAGGGTCGGTCGTGGGAGCAGTACTTC. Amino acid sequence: CSARDGQGRSWEQYF.

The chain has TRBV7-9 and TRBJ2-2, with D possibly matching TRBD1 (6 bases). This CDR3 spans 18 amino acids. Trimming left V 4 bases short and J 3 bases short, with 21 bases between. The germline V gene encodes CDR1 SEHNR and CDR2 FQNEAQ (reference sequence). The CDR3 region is CASSSDSPYISDTGELFF. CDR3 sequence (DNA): TGTGCCAGCAGCTCGGACAGCCCGTATATATCGGACACCGGGGAGCTGTTTTTT.

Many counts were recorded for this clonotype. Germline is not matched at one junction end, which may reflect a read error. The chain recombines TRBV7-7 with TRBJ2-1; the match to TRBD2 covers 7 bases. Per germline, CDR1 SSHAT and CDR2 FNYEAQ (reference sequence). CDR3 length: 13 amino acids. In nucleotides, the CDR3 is TGTGCTAGCAGCTGGACGGGGGGAGATGAGCAGTTCTTC. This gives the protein CASSWTGGDEQFF. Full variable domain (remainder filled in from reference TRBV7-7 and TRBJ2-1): GAGVSQSPRYKVTKRGQDVTLRCDPISSHATLYWYQQALGQGPEFLTYFNYEAQPDKSGLPSDRFSAERPEGSISTLTIQRTEQRDSAMYRCASSWTGGDEQFFGPGTRLTVL.

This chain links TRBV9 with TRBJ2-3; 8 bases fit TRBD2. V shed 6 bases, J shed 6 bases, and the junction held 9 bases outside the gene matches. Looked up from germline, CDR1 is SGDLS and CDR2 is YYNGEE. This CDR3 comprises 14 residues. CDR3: CASTLTSDSDTQYF. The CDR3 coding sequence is TGTGCCAGCACCTTGACTAGCGATAGCGATACGCAGTATTTT.

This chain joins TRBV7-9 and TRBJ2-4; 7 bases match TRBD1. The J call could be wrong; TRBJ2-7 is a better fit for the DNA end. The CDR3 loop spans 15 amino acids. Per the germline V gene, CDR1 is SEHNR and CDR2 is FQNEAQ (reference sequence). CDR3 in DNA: TGTGCCAGCAGCCCCAGGGACAGTGGGACCTACGAGCAGTACTTC. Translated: CASSPRDSGTYEQYF.

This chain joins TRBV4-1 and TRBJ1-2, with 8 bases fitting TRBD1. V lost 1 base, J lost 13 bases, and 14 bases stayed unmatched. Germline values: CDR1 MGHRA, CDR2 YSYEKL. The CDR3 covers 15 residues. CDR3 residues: CASSQVARGDRYRTF. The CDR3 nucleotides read TGCGCCAGCAGCCAAGTAGCGCGGGGGGACAGGTACCGCACCTTC.

The CDR3 loop is CSASLHDRLNQPQHF. CDR3 coding DNA: TGCAGTGCTAGCCTTCACGACAGACTCAATCAGCCCCAGCATTTT. The chain has TRBV20-1 and TRBJ1-5; TRBD1 might be the D (5 bases). Germline values: CDR1 DFQATT, CDR2 SNEGSKA (reference sequence). This CDR3 spans 15 amino acids. V lost 3 bases and J 3 bases, leaving 15 bases between the germline ends.

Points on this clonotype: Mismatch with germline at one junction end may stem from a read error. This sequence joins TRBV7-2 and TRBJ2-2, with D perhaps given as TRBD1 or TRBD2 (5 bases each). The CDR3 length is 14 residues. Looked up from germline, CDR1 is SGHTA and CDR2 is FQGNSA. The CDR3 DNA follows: TGTGCCAGCAGAGCCCAGGGAAGTACCGGGGAGCGGTTTTTT. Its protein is CASRAQGSTGERFF.

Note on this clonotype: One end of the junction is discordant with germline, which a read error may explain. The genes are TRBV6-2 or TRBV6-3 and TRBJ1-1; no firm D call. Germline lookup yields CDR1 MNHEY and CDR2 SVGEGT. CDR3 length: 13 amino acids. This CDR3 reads CACSYLVGTEAFF. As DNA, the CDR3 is TGTGCCTGCAGTTACCTCGTCGGCACTGAAGCTTTCTTT.

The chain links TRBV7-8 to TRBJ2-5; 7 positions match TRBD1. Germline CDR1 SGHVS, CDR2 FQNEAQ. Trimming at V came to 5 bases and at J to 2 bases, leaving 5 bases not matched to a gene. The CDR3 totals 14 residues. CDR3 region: CASSDGTVQETQYF. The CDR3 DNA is TGTGCCAGCAGCGACGGGACAGTACAAGAGACCCAGTACTTC.

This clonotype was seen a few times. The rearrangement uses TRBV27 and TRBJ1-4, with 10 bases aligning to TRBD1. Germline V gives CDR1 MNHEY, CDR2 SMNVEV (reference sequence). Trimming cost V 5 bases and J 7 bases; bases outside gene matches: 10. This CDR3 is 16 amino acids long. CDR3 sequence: CASSAADRGSIEKLFF. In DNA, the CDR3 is TGTGCCAGCAGTGCGGCGGACAGGGGGAGTATTGAAAAACTGTTTTTT. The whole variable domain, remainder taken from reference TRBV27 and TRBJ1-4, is EAQVTQNPRYLITVTGKKLTVTCSQNMNHEYMSWYRQDPGLGLRQIYYSMNVEVTDKGDVPEGYKVSRKEKRNFPLILESPSPNQTSLYFCASSAADRGSIEKLFFGSGTQLSVL.

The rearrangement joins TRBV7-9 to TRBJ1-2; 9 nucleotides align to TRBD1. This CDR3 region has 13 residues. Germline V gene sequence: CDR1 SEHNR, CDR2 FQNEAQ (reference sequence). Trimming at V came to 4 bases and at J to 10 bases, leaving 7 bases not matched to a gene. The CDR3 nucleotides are TGTGCCAGCAGCTCCCCGGGACAGGGCCTCTACACCTTC. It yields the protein CASSSPGQGLYTF.

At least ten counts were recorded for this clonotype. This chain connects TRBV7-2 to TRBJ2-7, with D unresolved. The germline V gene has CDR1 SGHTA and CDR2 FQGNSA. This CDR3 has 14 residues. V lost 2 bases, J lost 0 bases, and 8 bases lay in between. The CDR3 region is CASSLSRFSYEQYF. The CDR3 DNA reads TGTGCCAGCAGCTTATCCAGGTTCTCCTACGAGCAGTACTTC.